The rows below give T cell receptor beta chains drawn from one sample of a study of breast tumors, draining lymph nodes, adjacent tissues. A single record per CDR3 protein comes from TCRdb applying MiXCR to the multiplex PCR reads. The table shows 12,000 to 15,000 distinct CDR3 sequences, with less than 70% occurring only once. Sequencing was done on a sample of tumor-adjacent breast tissue. All receptors come from a female donor with breast cancer. Some clones in this sample may be carry-over from other donors' samples. CDR3s include the opening cysteine and the closing phenylalanine or tryptophan. Each record gives: CDR3 protein, CDR3 DNA, J gene, clone size, V gene, D gene. A D gene is named only where the DNA matches it firmly. Clone size appears in some rows only: once, few, many, or a class for an expanded clone.

cdr3_aa: CSTRRDIAGELFF
cdr3_nt: TGCAGCACCCGCCGGGACATAGCCGGGGAGCTGTTTTTT
j_call: TRBJ2-2
clone_size: -
v_call: TRBV29-1
d_call: -

cdr3_aa: CASSVTGWSPLHF
cdr3_nt: TGTGCCAGCTCCGTGACAGGGTGGTCACCCCTCCACTTT
j_call: TRBJ1-6
clone_size: -
v_call: TRBV18
d_call: TRBD1

cdr3_aa: CASPGRHYEQYF
cdr3_nt: TGTGCCAGCCCGGGACGCCATTACGAGCAGTACTTC
j_call: TRBJ2-7
clone_size: -
v_call: TRBV6-5
d_call: -

cdr3_aa: CASSPFVAGNNEQFF
cdr3_nt: TGTGCCAGTAGCCCGTTTGTAGCGGGGAACAATGAGCAGTTCTTC
j_call: TRBJ2-1
clone_size: many
v_call: TRBV19
d_call: TRBD2

cdr3_aa: CASSPSQNSPLHF
cdr3_nt: TGTGCTAGCAGCCCGAGTCAGAATTCACCCCTCCACTTT
j_call: TRBJ1-6
clone_size: many
v_call: TRBV7-7
d_call: -

cdr3_aa: CASRRLAGGTDTQYF
cdr3_nt: TGTGCCAGCCGGCGGCTAGCGGGAGGCACAGATACGCAGTATTTT
j_call: TRBJ2-3
clone_size: -
v_call: TRBV19
d_call: TRBD2

cdr3_aa: CASSLSVDQPQRF
cdr3_nt: TGTGCCAGCAGCTTAAGCGTGGATCAGCCCCAGCGTTTT
j_call: TRBJ1-5
clone_size: -
v_call: TRBV7-3
d_call: -

cdr3_aa: CASSVGRLAGGDTDTQYF
cdr3_nt: TGCGCCAGCAGTGTTGGGCGACTAGCGGGGGGCGACACAGATACGCAGTATTTT
j_call: TRBJ2-3
clone_size: many
v_call: TRBV10-1
d_call: TRBD2

cdr3_aa: CASSSSGVKETQYF
cdr3_nt: TGTGCTAGCAGCTCTAGCGGAGTCAAAGAGACCCAGTACTTC
j_call: TRBJ2-5
clone_size: -
v_call: TRBV7-7
d_call: TRBD2

cdr3_aa: CASTSPRVYGYGYTF
cdr3_nt: TGTGCCAGCACCAGTCCCAGGGTGTACGGCTATGGCTACACCTTC
j_call: TRBJ1-2
clone_size: medium-sized
v_call: TRBV6-5
d_call: -

cdr3_aa: CSAQGGDGYTF
cdr3_nt: TGCAGCGCACAAGGGGGGGACGGCTACACCTTC
j_call: TRBJ1-2
clone_size: -
v_call: TRBV29-1
d_call: -

cdr3_aa: CASSHTSGGRNEKLFF
cdr3_nt: TGTGCCAGCAGTCACACCTCGGGGGGCCGTAATGAAAAACTGTTTTTT
j_call: TRBJ1-4
clone_size: medium-sized
v_call: TRBV6-5
d_call: -

cdr3_aa: CASSHDSGGARRGELFF
cdr3_nt: TGTGCCAGCAGTCACGACAGCGGGGGGGCCCGGAGGGGGGAGCTGTTTTTT
j_call: TRBJ2-2
clone_size: many
v_call: TRBV6-5
d_call: TRBD2

cdr3_aa: CSARGMGLGYNEQFF
cdr3_nt: TGCAGTGCTAGGGGGATGGGACTAGGATACAATGAGCAGTTCTTC
j_call: TRBJ2-1
clone_size: -
v_call: TRBV20-1
d_call: TRBD2

cdr3_aa: CASPGLAGEEQYF
cdr3_nt: TGTGCCAGCCCTGGACTAGCGGGAGAGGAGCAGTACTTC
j_call: TRBJ2-7
clone_size: -
v_call: TRBV7-4
d_call: TRBD2

cdr3_aa: CASSQTGTGHSPLHF
cdr3_nt: TGTGCCAGCAGCCAAACCGGGACAGGGCATTCACCCCTCCACTTT
j_call: TRBJ1-6
clone_size: -
v_call: TRBV3-1
d_call: TRBD1

cdr3_aa: CSARPTGRITGEQFF
cdr3_nt: TGCAGTGCTAGACCAACGGGACGCATAACGGGGGAGCAGTTCTTC
j_call: TRBJ2-1
clone_size: once
v_call: TRBV20-1
d_call: -

cdr3_aa: CASSLAGRGTGELFF
cdr3_nt: TGTGCCAGCTCCCTAGCGGGAAGAGGGACCGGGGAGCTGTTTTTT
j_call: TRBJ2-2
clone_size: -
v_call: TRBV9
d_call: TRBD2

cdr3_aa: CASSIYGTRNIGELFF
cdr3_nt: TGTGCCAGCAGTATATACGGGACAAGGAACATCGGGGAGCTGTTTTTT
j_call: TRBJ2-2
clone_size: -
v_call: TRBV19
d_call: -

cdr3_aa: CASSMNGAGVNEQFF
cdr3_nt: TGTGCCAGTAGTATGAATGGCGCCGGGGTAAATGAGCAGTTCTTC
j_call: TRBJ2-1
clone_size: many
v_call: TRBV19
d_call: -

cdr3_aa: CASRETGRPEKLFF
cdr3_nt: TGTGCCAGCAGAGAGACCGGACGGCCGGAAAAACTGTTTTTT
j_call: TRBJ1-4
clone_size: -
v_call: TRBV12-3/TRBV12-4
d_call: -

cdr3_aa: CSARDGGTGDSPLHF
cdr3_nt: TGCAGTGCTAGAGATGGCGGGACAGGGGATTCACCCCTCCACTTT
j_call: TRBJ1-6
clone_size: medium-sized
v_call: TRBV20-1
d_call: TRBD1

cdr3_aa: CSASSQRTDTQYF
cdr3_nt: TGCAGTGCTAGCTCGCAACGCACAGATACGCAGTATTTT
j_call: TRBJ2-3
clone_size: many
v_call: TRBV20-1
d_call: -

cdr3_aa: CASKTGGSSYNSPLHF
cdr3_nt: TGTGCCAGCAAGACAGGGGGCAGCTCCTATAATTCACCCCTCCACTTT
j_call: TRBJ1-6
clone_size: few
v_call: TRBV6-2/TRBV6-3
d_call: TRBD1